The entry below describes one T cell receptor (beta chain). Its antigen is currently unknown. The germline V gene encodes CDR1 KGHSH and CDR2 LQKENI. The CDR3 loop spans 12 amino acids. Unmatched junction bases numbered 1, after V lost 5 bases and J lost 4 bases. The timepoints at which blood was sampled were baseline, cycle 4 day 1, and cycle 7 day 1. Measured with immunoSEQ multiplex PCR; TCRdb has only the in-frame clones, and not every one. The repertoire holds 60,000 to 85,000 clones, with roughly 80% as singletons. The data derive from a study of OX40 agonist ivuxolimab in advanced cancers. Study at large: Ivuxolimab, an antibody acting as an agonist of OX40 (CD134), was used to treat patients. Among those enrolled, mean age was about 62 years (range about 23 to 85) and 82.7% were male. The study's findings and limits: At 0.1 to 3.0 mg/kg, clonal expansion of CD4+ and CD8+ blood T cells had occurred by week 6.

The genes are TRBV18 and TRBJ2-5; the match to TRBD1 covers 7 bases. The sequence came from an adult with an advanced solid tumor such as melanoma, head and neck, liver or kidney cancer. Specimen: CD4+ or CD8+ T cells sorted from blood, collected in a trial of the OX40 agonist ivuxolimab. CDR3 nucleotides: TGTGCCAGCTCAACAGGGGTAGAGACCCAGTACTTC. Amino acid sequence: CASSTGVETQYF.